The clone carrying this T cell receptor (beta chain) was seen only a few times. TCRdb reprocessed the 5' RACE reads via MiXCR and lists one record per CDR3 protein. The data contain around 530,000 distinct CDR3 sequences, roughly 15% of them singletons. The sample comes from a study of identical twins. Germline V gives CDR1 MDHEN, CDR2 SYDVKM. The CDR3 has 15 residues. The ends lost 5 bases at V and 7 bases at J; junction bases unmatched: 10. These sequences were also reported in another study, on yellow fever vaccine responses in identical twins.

Source material: CD4+ T cells sorted from blood. The clonotype comes from a woman aged 18-35 years in good health. V gene TRBV28 combines with J gene TRBJ2-2, with 7 bases aligning to TRBD1. The CDR3 DNA follows: TGTGCCAGCAGTGGGACACAGGGGCGAGACGGGGAGCTGTTTTTT. It encodes CASSGTQGRDGELFF.